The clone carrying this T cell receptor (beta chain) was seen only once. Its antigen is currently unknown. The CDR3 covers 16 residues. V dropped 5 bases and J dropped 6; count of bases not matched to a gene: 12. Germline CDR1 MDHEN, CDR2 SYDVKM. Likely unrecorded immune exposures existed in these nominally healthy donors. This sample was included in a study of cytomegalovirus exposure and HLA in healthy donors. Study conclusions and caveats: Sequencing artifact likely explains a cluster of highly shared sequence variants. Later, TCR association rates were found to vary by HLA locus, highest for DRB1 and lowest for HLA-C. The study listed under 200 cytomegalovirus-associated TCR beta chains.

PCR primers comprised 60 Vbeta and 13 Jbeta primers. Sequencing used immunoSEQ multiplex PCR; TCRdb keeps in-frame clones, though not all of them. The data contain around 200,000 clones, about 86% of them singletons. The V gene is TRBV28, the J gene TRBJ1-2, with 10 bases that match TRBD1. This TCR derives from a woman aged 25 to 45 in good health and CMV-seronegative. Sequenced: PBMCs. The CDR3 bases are TGTGCCAGCAGTGACTCGTCCGGGACAGGGGAAAATGGCTACACCTTC. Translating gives CASSDSSGTGENGYTF.